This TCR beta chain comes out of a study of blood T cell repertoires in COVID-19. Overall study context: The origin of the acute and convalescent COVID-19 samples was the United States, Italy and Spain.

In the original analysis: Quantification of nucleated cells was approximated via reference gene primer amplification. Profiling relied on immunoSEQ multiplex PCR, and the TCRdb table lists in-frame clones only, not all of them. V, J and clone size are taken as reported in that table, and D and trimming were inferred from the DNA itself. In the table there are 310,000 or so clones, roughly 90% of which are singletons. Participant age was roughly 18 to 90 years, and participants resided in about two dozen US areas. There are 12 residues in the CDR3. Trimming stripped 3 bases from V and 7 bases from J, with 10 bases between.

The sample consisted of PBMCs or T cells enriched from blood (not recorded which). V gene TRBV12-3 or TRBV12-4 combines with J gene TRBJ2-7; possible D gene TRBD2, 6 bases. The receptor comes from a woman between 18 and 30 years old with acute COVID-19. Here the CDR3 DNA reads TGTGCCAGCAGTTTCGGGGGTGGGGAGCAGTACTTC. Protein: CASSFGGGEQYF.